The clone carrying this TCR beta chain was seen just once. What it binds is unknown. The entry originates in a study of tumor-infiltrating lymphocytes in primary liver carcinoma. Both blood RNA, taken from unsorted whole blood, and germline DNA were extracted. Infection with HBV was chronic in patients; they were treatment-naive. Around 4.3 milliliters of peripheral blood were drawn presurgically. CDR1 is SQVTM and CDR2 is ANQGSEA in the germline V gene. The CDR3 runs 15 residues. Broader study findings: Tumor-adjacent and tumor-blood pairs displayed less overlap than did pairs of tumor regions. With p = 0.039, the top-250-clone fraction in tumors significantly exceeded that in blood.

From about 490 ng of total RNA, TCR beta-specific cDNA was reverse-transcribed using a constant-region primer. Each TCR beta library was derived from three nested multiplex PCR rounds that employed slightly modified ARM-PCR. Primers for the first two PCR rounds were TRBV1-TRBV30 forward primers and a C-beta reverse primer (10 cycles per round). TCRdb re-analysed the multiplex PCR reads in MiXCR, keeping a single row per CDR3 protein. The data show more than 150,000 distinct CDR3 sequences, around 60% seen once. The sequencing sample was made of peripheral blood. The chain combines TRBV29-1 with TRBJ1-1, with a weak D call TRBD1 (5 bases). The origin of this receptor is a man in his forties or fifties with primary liver carcinoma and hepatitis B virus infection. CDR3: CNVITPSGPNTEAFF. The CDR3 nucleotides are TGCAACGTAATCACCCCTTCGGGGCCAAACACTGAAGCTTTCTTT.